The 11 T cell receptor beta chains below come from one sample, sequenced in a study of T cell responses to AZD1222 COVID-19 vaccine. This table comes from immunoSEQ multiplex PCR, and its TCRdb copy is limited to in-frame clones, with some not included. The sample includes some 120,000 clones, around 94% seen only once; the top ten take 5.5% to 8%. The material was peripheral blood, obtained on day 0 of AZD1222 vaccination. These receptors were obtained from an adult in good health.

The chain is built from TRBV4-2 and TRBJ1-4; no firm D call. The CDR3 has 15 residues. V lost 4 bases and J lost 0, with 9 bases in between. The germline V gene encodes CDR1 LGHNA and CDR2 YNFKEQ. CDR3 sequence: CASSPLSATNEKLFF. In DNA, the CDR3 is TGTGCCAGCAGCCCCCTCTCTGCAACTAATGAAAAACTGTTTTTT.

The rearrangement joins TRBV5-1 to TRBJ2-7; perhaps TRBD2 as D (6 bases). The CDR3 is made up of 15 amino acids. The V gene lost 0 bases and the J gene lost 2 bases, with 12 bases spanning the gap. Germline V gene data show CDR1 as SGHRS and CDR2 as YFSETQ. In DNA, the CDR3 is TGCGCCAGCAGCTTGGTAACTGGGGAGGCCTACGAGCAGTACTTC. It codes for CASSLVTGEAYEQYF.

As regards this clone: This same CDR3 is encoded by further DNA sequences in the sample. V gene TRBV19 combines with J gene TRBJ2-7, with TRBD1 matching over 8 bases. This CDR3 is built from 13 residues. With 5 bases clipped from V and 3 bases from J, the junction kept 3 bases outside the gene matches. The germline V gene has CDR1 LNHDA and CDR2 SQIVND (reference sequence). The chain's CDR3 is CASSLTGGYEQYF. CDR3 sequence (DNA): TGTGCCAGTAGTTTAACAGGGGGCTACGAGCAGTACTTC.

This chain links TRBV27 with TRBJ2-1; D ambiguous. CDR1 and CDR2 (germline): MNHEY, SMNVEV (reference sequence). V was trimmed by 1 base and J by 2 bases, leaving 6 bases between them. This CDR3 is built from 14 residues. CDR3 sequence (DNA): TGTGCCAGCAGTTTATATGGGCCCTACAATGAGCAGTTCTTC. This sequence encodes CASSLYGPYNEQFF.

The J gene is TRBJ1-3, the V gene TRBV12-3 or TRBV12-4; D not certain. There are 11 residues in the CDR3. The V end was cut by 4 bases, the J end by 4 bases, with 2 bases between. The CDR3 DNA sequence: TGTGCCAGCAGTTCCGGAAACACCATATATTTT. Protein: CASSSGNTIYF.

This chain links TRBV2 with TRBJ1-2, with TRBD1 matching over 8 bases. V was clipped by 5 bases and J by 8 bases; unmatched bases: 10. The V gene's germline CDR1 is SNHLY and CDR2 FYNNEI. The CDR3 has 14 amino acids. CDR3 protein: CASSQMTGEDGYTF. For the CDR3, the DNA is TGTGCCAGCAGTCAGATGACAGGGGAGGACGGCTACACCTTC.

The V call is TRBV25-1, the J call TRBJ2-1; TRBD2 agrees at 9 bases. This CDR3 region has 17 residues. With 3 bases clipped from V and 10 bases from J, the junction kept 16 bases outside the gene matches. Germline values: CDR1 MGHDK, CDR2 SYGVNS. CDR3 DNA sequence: TGTGCCAGCAGTGAGCTAGTGCGGGAGGGCCCGGGGTACGAGCAGTTCTTC. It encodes CASSELVREGPGYEQFF.

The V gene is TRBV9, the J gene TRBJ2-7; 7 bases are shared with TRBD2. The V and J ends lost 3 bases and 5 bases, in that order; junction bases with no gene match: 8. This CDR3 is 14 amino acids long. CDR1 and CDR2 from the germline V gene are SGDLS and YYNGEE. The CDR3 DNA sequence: TGTGCCAGCAGCGCAGAAGCGGGACTAAACGAGCAGTACTTC. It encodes CASSAEAGLNEQYF.

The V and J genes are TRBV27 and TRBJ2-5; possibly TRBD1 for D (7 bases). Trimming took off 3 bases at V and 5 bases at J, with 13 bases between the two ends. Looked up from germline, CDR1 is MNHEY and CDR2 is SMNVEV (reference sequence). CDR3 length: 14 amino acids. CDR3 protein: CASSFDREAETQYF. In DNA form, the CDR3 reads TGTGCCAGCAGTTTTGACAGGGAGGCGGAGACCCAGTACTTC.

The CDR3 region has the DNA TGTGCCAGCTCAGGGACAGGGGGCACGAACACTGAAGCTTTCTTT. It specifies CASSGTGGTNTEAFF. The chain has TRBV18 and TRBJ1-1; 12 bases match TRBD1. V gave up 5 bases and J gave up 1 base; unmatched junction bases: 2. The CDR3 has 15 amino acids. In germline, CDR1 is KGHSH, CDR2 LQKENI.

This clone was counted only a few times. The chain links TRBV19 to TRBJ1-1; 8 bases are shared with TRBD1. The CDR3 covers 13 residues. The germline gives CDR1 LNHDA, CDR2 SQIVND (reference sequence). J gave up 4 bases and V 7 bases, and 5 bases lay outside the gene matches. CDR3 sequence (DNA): TGTGCCAGTAAGTGGACAGGGAGCACTGAAGCTTTCTTT. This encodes CASKWTGSTEAFF.